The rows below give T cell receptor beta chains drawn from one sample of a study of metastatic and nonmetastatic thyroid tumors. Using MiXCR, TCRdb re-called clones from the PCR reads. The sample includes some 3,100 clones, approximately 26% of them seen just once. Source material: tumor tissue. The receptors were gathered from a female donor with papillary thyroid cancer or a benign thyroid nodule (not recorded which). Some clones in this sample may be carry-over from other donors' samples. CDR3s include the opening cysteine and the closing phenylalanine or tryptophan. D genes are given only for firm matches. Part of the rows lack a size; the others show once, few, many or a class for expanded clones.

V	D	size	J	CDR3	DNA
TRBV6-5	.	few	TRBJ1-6	CASSYSTENNSPLHF	TGTGCCAGCAGTTACTCGACAGAGAATAATTCACCCCTCCACTTT
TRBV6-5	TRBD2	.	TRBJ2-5	CASSYHRTGTKETQYF	TGTGCCAGCAGTTATCACCGAACCGGGACTAAAGAGACCCAGTACTTC
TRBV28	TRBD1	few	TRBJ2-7	CASGQAAFSYEQYF	TGTGCCAGTGGACAGGCAGCCTTCTCCTACGAGCAGTACTTC
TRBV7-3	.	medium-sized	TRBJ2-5	CASSLNGGGQETQYF	TGTGCCAGCAGCTTAAATGGTGGTGGGCAAGAGACCCAGTACTTC
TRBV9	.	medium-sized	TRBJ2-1	CASSFERDNPSYNEQFF	TGTGCCAGCAGCTTCGAGCGGGACAACCCCTCCTACAATGAGCAGTTCTTC
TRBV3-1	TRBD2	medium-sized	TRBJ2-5	CASSQVAGYQETQYF	TGTGCCAGCAGCCAAGTAGCGGGGTACCAAGAGACCCAGTACTTC
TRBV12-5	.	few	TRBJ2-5	CASGREWEETQYF	TGTGCTAGTGGCCGCGAATGGGAGGAGACACAGTACTTC
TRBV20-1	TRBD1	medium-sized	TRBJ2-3	CSALPGQGSTDTQYF	TGCAGTGCTCTACCGGGACAGGGGTCCACAGATACGCAGTATTTT
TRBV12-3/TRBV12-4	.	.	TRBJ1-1	CASSPSSGFF	TGTGCCAGCAGCCCGTCTTCAGGTTTCTTT
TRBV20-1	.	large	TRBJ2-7	CSAPGEDRNYEQYF	TGCAGTGCGCCTGGGGAAGACAGAAACTACGAGCAGTACTTC
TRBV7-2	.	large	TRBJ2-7	CASSFYREYEQYF	TGTGCCAGCAGCTTTTACAGGGAATACGAGCAGTACTTC
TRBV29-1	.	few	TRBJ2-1	CSGRFGGESEQFF	TGCAGCGGACGATTCGGGGGTGAGAGTGAGCAGTTCTTC
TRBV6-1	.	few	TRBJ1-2	CASSVDRTAWGYTF	TGTGCCAGCAGCGTTGACAGGACGGCCTGGGGCTACACCTTC
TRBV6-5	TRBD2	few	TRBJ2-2	CASSYSRLAGGRVGELFF	TGTGCCAGCAGTTACTCCCGACTAGCGGGAGGGCGAGTCGGGGAGCTGTTTTTT
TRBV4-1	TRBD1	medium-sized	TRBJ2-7	CASSPDRGKNEQYF	TGCGCCAGCAGCCCAGACAGGGGAAAAAACGAGCAGTACTTC
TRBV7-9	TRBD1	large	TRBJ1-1	CASSSTTGIEAFF	TGTGCCAGCAGCTCTACGACAGGGATTGAAGCTTTCTTT
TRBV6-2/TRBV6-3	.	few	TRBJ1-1	CASSPHRQERNTEAFF	TGTGCCAGCAGTCCCCACCGACAGGAAAGAAACACTGAAGCTTTCTTT
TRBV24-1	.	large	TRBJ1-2	CATSDSHYGYTF	TGTGCCACCAGTGATTCCCACTATGGCTACACCTTC
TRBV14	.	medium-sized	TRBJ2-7	CASSQIPGSSYEQYF	TGTGCCAGCAGCCAAATCCCAGGGAGCTCCTACGAGCAGTACTTC
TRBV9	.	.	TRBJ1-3	CASSVGQSPGNTIYF	TGTGCCAGCAGCGTAGGACAGAGCCCTGGAAACACCATATATTTT
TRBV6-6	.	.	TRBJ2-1	CASSYGQMSNEQFF	TGTGCCAGCAGTTACGGGCAGATGTCGAATGAGCAGTTCTTC
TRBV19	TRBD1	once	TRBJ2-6	CASSMYRGRTPEANVLTF	TGTGCCAGTAGTATGTACAGGGGGAGAACACCTGAGGCCAACGTCCTGACTTTC
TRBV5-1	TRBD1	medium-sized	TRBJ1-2	CASSSDRVGYTF	TGCGCCAGCAGCTCGGACAGGGTTGGCTACACCTTC
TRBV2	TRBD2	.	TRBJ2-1	CASSYSGLAGVYNEQFF	TGTGCCAGCAGCTACTCGGGACTAGCGGGAGTCTACAATGAGCAGTTCTTC
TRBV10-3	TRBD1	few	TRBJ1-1	CAISTTGEGPEAFF	TGTGCCATCAGTACAACAGGGGAAGGACCTGAAGCTTTCTTT
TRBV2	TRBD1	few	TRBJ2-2	CASSEGTGRTGELFF	TGTGCCAGCAGCGAAGGGACAGGGAGAACCGGGGAGCTGTTTTTT
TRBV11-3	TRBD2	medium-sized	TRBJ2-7	CASSLNMGGGIPHEQYF	TGTGCCAGCAGCTTAAATATGGGGGGGGGAATCCCCCACGAGCAGTACTTC
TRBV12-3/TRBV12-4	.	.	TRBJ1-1	CASSLGAAGSTEAFF	TGTGCCAGCAGTTTAGGGGCGGCTGGGAGCACTGAAGCTTTCTTT
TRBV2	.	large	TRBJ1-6	CASSRSGNNSPLHF	TGTGCCAGCAGCCGATCGGGGAATAATTCACCCCTCCACTTT
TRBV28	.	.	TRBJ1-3	CASLRESGNTIYF	TGTGCCAGCCTACGGGAATCTGGAAACACCATATATTTT
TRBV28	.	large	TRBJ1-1	CASSFLFVGAAEAFF	TGTGCCAGCAGTTTCCTTTTCGTGGGGGCCGCTGAAGCTTTCTTT
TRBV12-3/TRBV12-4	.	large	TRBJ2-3	CASSMTIATDTQYF	TGTGCCAGCAGTATGACTATAGCCACAGATACGCAGTATTTT
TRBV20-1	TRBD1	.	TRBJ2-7	CSARDPRTGGAYEQYF	TGCAGTGCTAGAGATCCCCGGACAGGGGGCGCGTACGAGCAGTACTTC
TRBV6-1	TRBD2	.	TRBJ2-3	CVSSEALAGGPDTQYF	TGTGTCAGCAGTGAAGCGCTAGCGGGGGGGCCAGATACGCAGTATTTT
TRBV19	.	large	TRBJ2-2	CASSSRYGELFF	TGTGCCAGTAGTTCCCGTTACGGGGAGCTGTTTTTT
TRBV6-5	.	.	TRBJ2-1	CASSYSGADEQFF	TGTGCCAGCAGTTACTCAGGGGCGGATGAGCAGTTCTTC